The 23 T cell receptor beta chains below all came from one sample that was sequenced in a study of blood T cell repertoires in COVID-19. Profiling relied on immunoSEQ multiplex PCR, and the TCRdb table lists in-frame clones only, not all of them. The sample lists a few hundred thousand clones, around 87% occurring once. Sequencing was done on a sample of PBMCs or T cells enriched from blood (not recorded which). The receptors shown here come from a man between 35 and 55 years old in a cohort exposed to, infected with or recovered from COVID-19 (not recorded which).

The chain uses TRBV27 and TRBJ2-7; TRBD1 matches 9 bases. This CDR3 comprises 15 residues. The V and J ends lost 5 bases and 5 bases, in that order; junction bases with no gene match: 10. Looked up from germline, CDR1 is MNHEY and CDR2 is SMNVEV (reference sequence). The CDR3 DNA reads TGTGCCAGCAGTCCCAGGGACAGGGTGGTCCACGAGCAGTACTTC. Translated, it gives CASSPRDRVVHEQYF.

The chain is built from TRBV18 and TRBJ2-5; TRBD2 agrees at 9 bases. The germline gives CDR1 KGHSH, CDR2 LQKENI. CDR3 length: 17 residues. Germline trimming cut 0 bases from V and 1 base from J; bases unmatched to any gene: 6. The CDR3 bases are TGTGCCAGCTCACCACCGGGCCTAGCGGGGATCCAAGAGACCCAGTACTTC. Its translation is CASSPPGLAGIQETQYF.

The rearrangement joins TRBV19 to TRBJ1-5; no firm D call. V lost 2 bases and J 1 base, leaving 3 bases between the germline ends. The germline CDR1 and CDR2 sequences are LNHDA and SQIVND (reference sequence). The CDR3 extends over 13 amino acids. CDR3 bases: TGTGCCAGTAGTATACAGAGCAATCAGCCCCAGCATTTT. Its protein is CASSIQSNQPQHF.

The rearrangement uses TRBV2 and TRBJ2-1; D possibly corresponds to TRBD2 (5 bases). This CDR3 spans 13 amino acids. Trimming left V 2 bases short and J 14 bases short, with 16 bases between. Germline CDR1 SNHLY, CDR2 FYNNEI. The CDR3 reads CASSETRTSWEFF. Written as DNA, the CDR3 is TGTGCCAGCAGTGAAACCCGAACTAGTTGGGAGTTCTTC.

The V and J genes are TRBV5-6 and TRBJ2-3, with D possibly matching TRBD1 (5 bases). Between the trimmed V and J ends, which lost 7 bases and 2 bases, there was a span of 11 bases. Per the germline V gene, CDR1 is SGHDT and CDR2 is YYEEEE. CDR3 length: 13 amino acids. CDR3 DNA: TGTGCCAGCGTGTCAGGGCTCACAGATACGCAGTATTTT. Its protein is CASVSGLTDTQYF.

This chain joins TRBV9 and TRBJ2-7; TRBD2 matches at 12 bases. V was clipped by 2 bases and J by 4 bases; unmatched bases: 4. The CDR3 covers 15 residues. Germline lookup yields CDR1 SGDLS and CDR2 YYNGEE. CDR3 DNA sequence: TGTGCCAGCAGCGTGGCTAGCGGGAGGGTATACGAGCAGTACTTC. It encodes CASSVASGRVYEQYF.

The CDR3 DNA follows: TGTGCCAGCAGTTTATTCCTCCGTGATACGCAGTATTTT. Encoded protein: CASSLFLRDTQYF. The genes are TRBV27 and TRBJ2-3; D not resolved. V gave up 1 base and J gave up 6 bases, with 8 bases separating them. From germline, CDR1 is MNHEY and CDR2 SMNVEV (reference sequence). The CDR3 consists of 13 residues.

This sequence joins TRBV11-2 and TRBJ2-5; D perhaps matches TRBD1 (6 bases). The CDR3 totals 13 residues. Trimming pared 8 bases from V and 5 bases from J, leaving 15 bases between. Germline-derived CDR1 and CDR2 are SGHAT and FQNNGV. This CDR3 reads CASSQGRQETQYF. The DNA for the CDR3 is TGTGCCAGCTCCCAGGGGCGGCAGGAGACCCAGTACTTC.

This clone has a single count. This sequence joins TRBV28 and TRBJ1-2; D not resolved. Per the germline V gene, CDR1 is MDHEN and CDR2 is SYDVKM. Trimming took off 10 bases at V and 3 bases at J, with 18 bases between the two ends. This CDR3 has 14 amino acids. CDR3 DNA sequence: TGTGCCACCCAAGGGAGGTTATCTCACTATGGCTACACCTTC. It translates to CATQGRLSHYGYTF.

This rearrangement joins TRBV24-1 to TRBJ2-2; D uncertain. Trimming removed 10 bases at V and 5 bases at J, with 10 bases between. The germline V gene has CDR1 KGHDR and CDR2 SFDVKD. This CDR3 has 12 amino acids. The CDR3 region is CATGSSTGELFF. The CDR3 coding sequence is TGTGCCACGGGTAGCTCTACCGGGGAGCTGTTTTTT.

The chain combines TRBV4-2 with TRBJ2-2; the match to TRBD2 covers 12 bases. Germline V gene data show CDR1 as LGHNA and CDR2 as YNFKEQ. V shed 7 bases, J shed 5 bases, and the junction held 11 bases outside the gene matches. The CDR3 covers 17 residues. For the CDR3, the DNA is TGTGCCAGCAAGACTAGCGGGAGCCCCGAGGGGACCGGGGAGCTGTTTTTT. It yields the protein CASKTSGSPEGTGELFF.

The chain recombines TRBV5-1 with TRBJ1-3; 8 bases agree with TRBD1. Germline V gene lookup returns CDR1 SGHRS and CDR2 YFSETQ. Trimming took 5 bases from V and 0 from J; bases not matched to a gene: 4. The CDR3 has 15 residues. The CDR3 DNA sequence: TGCGCCAGCAGTTCGACAGGGGACTCTGGAAACACCATATATTTT. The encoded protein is CASSSTGDSGNTIYF.

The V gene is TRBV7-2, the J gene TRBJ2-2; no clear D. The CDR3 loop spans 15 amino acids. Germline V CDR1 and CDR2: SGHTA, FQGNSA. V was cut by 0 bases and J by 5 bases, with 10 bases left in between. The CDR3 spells CASSLAGLITGELFF. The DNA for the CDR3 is TGTGCCAGCAGCTTAGCTGGGCTGATAACCGGGGAGCTGTTTTTT.

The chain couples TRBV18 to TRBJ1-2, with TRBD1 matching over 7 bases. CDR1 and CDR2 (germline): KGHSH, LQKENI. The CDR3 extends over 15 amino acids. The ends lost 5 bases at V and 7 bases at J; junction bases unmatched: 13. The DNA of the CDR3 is TGTGCCAGCTCAGCCGAGCCCGGGACAGTTTCTGGCTACACCTTC. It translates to CASSAEPGTVSGYTF.

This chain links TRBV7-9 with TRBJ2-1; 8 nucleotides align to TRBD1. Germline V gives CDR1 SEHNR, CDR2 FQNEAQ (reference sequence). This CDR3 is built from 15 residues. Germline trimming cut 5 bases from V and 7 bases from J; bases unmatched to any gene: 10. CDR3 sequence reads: CASSAPGQASNEQFF. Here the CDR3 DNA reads TGTGCCAGCAGCGCCCCGGGACAGGCAAGTAATGAGCAGTTCTTC.

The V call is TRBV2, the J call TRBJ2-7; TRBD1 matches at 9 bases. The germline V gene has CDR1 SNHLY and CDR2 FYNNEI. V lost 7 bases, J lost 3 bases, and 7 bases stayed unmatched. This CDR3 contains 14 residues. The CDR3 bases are TGTGCCAGCACCGGACAGGGGACCTTCTACGAGCAGTACTTC. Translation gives CASTGQGTFYEQYF. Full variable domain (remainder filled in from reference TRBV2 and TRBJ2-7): EPEVTQTPSHQVTQMGQEVILRCVPISNHLYFYWYRQILGQKVEFLVSFYNNEISEKSEIFDDQFSVERPDGSNFTLKIRSTKLEDSAMYFCASTGQGTFYEQYFGPGTRLTVT.

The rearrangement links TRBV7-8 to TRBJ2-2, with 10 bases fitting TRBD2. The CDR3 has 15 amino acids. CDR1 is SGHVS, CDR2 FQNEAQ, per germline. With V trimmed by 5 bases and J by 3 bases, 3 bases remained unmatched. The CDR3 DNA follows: TGTGCCAGCAGCGTGAGCGGGAGGGACACCGGGGAGCTGTTTTTT. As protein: CASSVSGRDTGELFF.

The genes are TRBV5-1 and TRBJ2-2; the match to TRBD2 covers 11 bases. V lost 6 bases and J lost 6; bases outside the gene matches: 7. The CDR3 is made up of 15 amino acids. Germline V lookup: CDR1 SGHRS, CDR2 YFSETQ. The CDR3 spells CASTSLAGEAGELFF. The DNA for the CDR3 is TGCGCCAGCACCTCACTAGCGGGAGAGGCCGGGGAGCTGTTTTTT.

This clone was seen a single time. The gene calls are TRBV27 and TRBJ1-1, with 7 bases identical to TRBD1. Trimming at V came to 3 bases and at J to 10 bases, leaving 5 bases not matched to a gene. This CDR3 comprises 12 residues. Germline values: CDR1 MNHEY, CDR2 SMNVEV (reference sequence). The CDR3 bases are TGTGCCAGCAGTTTGACAGGGCGTATAGCTTTCTTT. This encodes CASSLTGRIAFF.

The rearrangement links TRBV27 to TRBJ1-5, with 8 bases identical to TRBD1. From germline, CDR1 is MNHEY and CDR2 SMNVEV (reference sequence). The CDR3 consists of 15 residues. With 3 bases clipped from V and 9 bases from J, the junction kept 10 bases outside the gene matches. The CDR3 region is CASSLGGQGEGPQHF. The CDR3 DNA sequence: TGTGCCAGCAGTTTGGGTGGACAGGGAGAAGGGCCCCAGCATTTT.

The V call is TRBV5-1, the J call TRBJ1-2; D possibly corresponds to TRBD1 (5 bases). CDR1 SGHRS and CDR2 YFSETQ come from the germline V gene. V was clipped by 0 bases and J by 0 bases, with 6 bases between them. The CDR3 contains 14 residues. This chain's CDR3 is CASSLAGSNYGYTF. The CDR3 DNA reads TGCGCCAGCAGCTTGGCAGGGTCTAACTATGGCTACACCTTC.

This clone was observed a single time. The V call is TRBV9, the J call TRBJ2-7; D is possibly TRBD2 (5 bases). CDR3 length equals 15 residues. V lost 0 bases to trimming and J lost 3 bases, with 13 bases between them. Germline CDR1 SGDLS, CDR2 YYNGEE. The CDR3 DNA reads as TGTGCCAGCAGCGTAGATCCGGGATCGGGCTACGAGCAGTACTTC. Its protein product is CASSVDPGSGYEQYF.

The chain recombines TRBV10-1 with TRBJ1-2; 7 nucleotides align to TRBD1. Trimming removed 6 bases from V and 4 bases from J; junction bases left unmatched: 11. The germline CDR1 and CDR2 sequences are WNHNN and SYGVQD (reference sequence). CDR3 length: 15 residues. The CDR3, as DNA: TGCGCCAGCAGCCCGGGACAGCGGGCTCCCTATGGCTACACCTTC. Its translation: CASSPGQRAPYGYTF.